Included here is one T cell receptor beta chain sequence, with context. The data derive from a study of shared T cell receptors in the human thymus. TCRdb keeps only in-frame clones here, not all; method: immunoSEQ multiplex PCR. The sample contains 700,000 to 750,000 clones, 70% to 90% of which appear only once. The V gene lost 2 bases and the J gene lost 2 bases, with 10 bases spanning the gap. The CDR3 runs to 15 residues. In germline, CDR1 is SGHTA, CDR2 FQGNSA. These data also featured in a second study, about human thymus T cells.

The sample taken for sequencing was thymocytes. The source of this sequence is a girl less than two years old with a congenital heart defect. The chain couples TRBV7-2 to TRBJ2-4; D may be TRBD2 (5 bases). CDR3 residues: CASSLRGMTKNIQYF. In DNA form, the CDR3 reads TGTGCCAGCAGCTTACGGGGAATGACCAAAAACATTCAGTACTTC.